This T cell receptor beta chain appears in the sequencing data of a study of T-cell reconstitution after alpha-beta-depleted transplantation in children. Per germline, CDR1 SGHAT and CDR2 FQNNGV. V was shortened by 5 bases and J by 6 bases, with 16 bases between the two germline ends. The CDR3 totals 14 residues. Unique molecular identifiers were incorporated during preparation of the TCRbeta library. TCRdb processed the PCR reads anew with MiXCR; each CDR3 protein has one entry. The sample holds a few hundred thousand distinct CDR3 sequences, 27% seen once. This clonotype has only a few counts. The antigen is unknown. General study points: T-cell counts and diversity at one year post-transplant came mainly from newly produced T cells.

Specimen: PBMCs, collected before TCRalphabeta/CD19-depleted stem cell transplant. The receptor comes from a boy in the first two years of life with Wiskott-Aldrich syndrome, due to receive a stem cell transplant. The V gene is TRBV11-2, the J gene TRBJ2-5; a possible D gene is TRBD1 (5 bases). The CDR3 sequence: CASSLSIRVQTQYF. CDR3 in DNA: TGTGCCAGCAGCCTAAGCATCAGGGTCCAGACCCAGTACTTC.